A selection of T cell receptor beta chains follows, all from one sample in a study of cytomegalovirus exposure and HLA in healthy donors. Sequencing was performed with immunoSEQ multiplex PCR; in TCRdb, only in-frame clones are kept and a portion is missing. The data show some 98,000 clones, with about 90% seen just once and 5.5% to 7.5% held by the top ten. The sample was PBMCs. All receptors derive from a man between 18 and 35 years old in good health and CMV-seropositive. Both conserved end residues are part of each CDR3. Each record gives: V gene, J gene, clone size, D gene, CDR3 DNA, CDR3 protein. A D gene is named only where the DNA matches it firmly. Expanded clones get a size class; other rows say once, few or many, or leave the size out.

V: TRBV7-2
J: TRBJ2-1
size: -
D: -
DNA: TGTGCCAGCAGCTCTTACTACAATGAGCAGTTCTTC
CDR3: CASSSYYNEQFF

V: TRBV7-9
J: TRBJ2-1
size: -
D: TRBD2
DNA: TGTGCCAGCAGCCGCTATCTAGCGGGAGGATATGCGGAGCAGTTCTTC
CDR3: CASSRYLAGGYAEQFF

V: TRBV7-9
J: TRBJ2-7
size: once
D: TRBD2
DNA: TGTGCCAGCAGCTTATCGGGAGGGCCCCTCGAGCAGTACTTC
CDR3: CASSLSGGPLEQYF

V: TRBV19
J: TRBJ2-7
size: few
D: -
DNA: TGTGCCAGTAGTAGGGCCGGGGGACTGACACCGTACGAGCAGTACTTC
CDR3: CASSRAGGLTPYEQYF

V: TRBV16
J: TRBJ2-1
size: -
D: TRBD2
DNA: TGTGCCAGCAGCCCGGGACTAGCGGGAACCTATGAGCAGTTCTTC
CDR3: CASSPGLAGTYEQFF

V: TRBV12-5
J: TRBJ1-6
size: -
D: -
DNA: TGTGCTAGTGGTTTGGTACTGAGGGGGAGCTCCTATAATTCACCCCTCCACTTT
CDR3: CASGLVLRGSSYNSPLHF

V: TRBV29-1
J: TRBJ2-2
size: -
D: TRBD2
DNA: TGCAGCGTTGAACCCTATAGCGGGGGGTACACCGGGGAGCTGTTTTTT
CDR3: CSVEPYSGGYTGELFF

V: TRBV25-1
J: TRBJ2-1
size: -
D: -
DNA: TGTGCCAGCAGTGAACCAACAGGGAAGGGTGAGCAGTTCTTC
CDR3: CASSEPTGKGEQFF

V: TRBV9
J: TRBJ2-7
size: -
D: TRBD1
DNA: TGTGCCAGCAGCGCCCAGGACAGGGCGGGCCACGAGCAGTACTTC
CDR3: CASSAQDRAGHEQYF

V: TRBV7-9
J: TRBJ2-5
size: -
D: TRBD2
DNA: TGTGCCAGCAGCTCACTAGCGGGAGTCCTTAGAGAGACCCAGTACTTC
CDR3: CASSSLAGVLRETQYF

V: TRBV6-5
J: TRBJ2-7
size: -
D: -
DNA: TGTGCCAGCAGTTACGCCCTGGCGGGACTGTACGGGCAGTACTTC
CDR3: CASSYALAGLYGQYF

V: TRBV2
J: TRBJ1-3
size: -
D: -
DNA: TGTGCCAGCAGGGGAGGCAGCTCTGGAAACACCATATATTTT
CDR3: CASRGGSSGNTIYF

V: TRBV7-9
J: TRBJ1-2
size: -
D: TRBD1
DNA: TGTGCCAGCAGCTTTGCCGGGACAGGGGAAGACACCTTC
CDR3: CASSFAGTGEDTF

V: TRBV7-6
J: TRBJ2-2
size: -
D: -
DNA: TGTGCCAGCAGCCCGCAGATCAGCGTCCCCGGGGAGCTGTTTTTT
CDR3: CASSPQISVPGELFF

V: TRBV7-3
J: TRBJ2-7
size: -
D: -
DNA: TGTGCCAGCAGCTTAACCTCAGACTACTCCTACGAGCAGTACTTC
CDR3: CASSLTSDYSYEQYF

V: TRBV27
J: TRBJ2-5
size: -
D: -
DNA: TGTGCCAGCAGAGCGGCTCAAGAGACCCAGTACTTC
CDR3: CASRAAQETQYF

V: TRBV5-4
J: TRBJ1-1
size: -
D: -
DNA: TGTGCCAGCAGCTTGCGGTTGAACACTGAAGCTTTCTTT
CDR3: CASSLRLNTEAFF

V: TRBV2
J: TRBJ2-7
size: -
D: TRBD2
DNA: TGTGCCAGCAGTGAAGATGGGCGGGGGTCCTACGAGCAGTACTTC
CDR3: CASSEDGRGSYEQYF

V: TRBV5-4
J: TRBJ2-3
size: -
D: -
DNA: TGTGCCAGCAGCTTCGGGGACAATGCAGATACGCAGTATTTT
CDR3: CASSFGDNADTQYF

V: TRBV21-1
J: TRBJ2-7
size: -
D: -
DNA: TGTGCCAGCAGCAAAGTACTTAGCGGGAGGTCCAACGAGCAGTACTTC
CDR3: CASSKVLSGRSNEQYF

V: TRBV18
J: TRBJ2-5
size: -
D: -
DNA: TGTGCCAGCTCGCACACGGAACAGGCGACCCAAGAGACCCAGTACTTC
CDR3: CASSHTEQATQETQYF

V: TRBV28
J: TRBJ2-7
size: -
D: -
DNA: TGTGCCAGCAGTGTGGACAGTGCCTCCTACGAGCAGTACTTC
CDR3: CASSVDSASYEQYF

V: TRBV4-1
J: TRBJ1-3
size: -
D: -
DNA: TGCGCCAGCAGCCTTCTTGCGAGCTCGGGTTTTGGAAACACCATATATTTT
CDR3: CASSLLASSGFGNTIYF

V: TRBV15
J: TRBJ2-3
size: -
D: -
DNA: TGTGCCACCAGCAGAGGTGCTTGGTCGGGCACAGATACGCAGTATTTT
CDR3: CATSRGAWSGTDTQYF

V: TRBV5-8
J: TRBJ1-1
size: -
D: TRBD1
DNA: TGTGCCAGCAGCTTCCTAACAGGGGGCATGGACACTGAAGCTTTCTTT
CDR3: CASSFLTGGMDTEAFF

V: TRBV7-9
J: TRBJ2-6
size: -
D: -
DNA: TGTGCCAGCAGCCCAGGACACTCCGCTTCTGGGGCCAACGTCCTGACTTTC
CDR3: CASSPGHSASGANVLTF

V: TRBV7-9
J: TRBJ2-7
size: once
D: TRBD1
DNA: TGTGCCAGCAGCTTACCGGGACAGCCCTACGAGCAGTACTTC
CDR3: CASSLPGQPYEQYF

V: TRBV7-3
J: TRBJ1-1
size: -
D: -
DNA: TGTGCCAGCAGCTTATATCGGGCCGGGATGAACACTGAAGCTTTCTTT
CDR3: CASSLYRAGMNTEAFF

V: TRBV7-2
J: TRBJ1-2
size: once
D: TRBD1
DNA: TGTGCCAGCAGCTCCGGGACAGGGTATGGCTATGGCTACACCTTC
CDR3: CASSSGTGYGYGYTF

V: TRBV27
J: TRBJ2-2
size: -
D: TRBD2
DNA: TGTGCCAGCAGTTTATGGGGGGGAGCCCCGGACACCGGGGAGCTGTTTTTT
CDR3: CASSLWGGAPDTGELFF

V: TRBV19
J: TRBJ1-5
size: -
D: TRBD1
DNA: TGTGCCAGTAGTACGGGACAGGGCTCTCGTAGCAATCAGCCCCAGCATTTT
CDR3: CASSTGQGSRSNQPQHF

V: TRBV4-1
J: TRBJ2-6
size: -
D: -
DNA: TGCGCCAGCAGCCCCCCGAGCTCTGGGGCCAACGTCCTGACTTTC
CDR3: CASSPPSSGANVLTF